This is a list of T cell receptor beta chains from one sample in a study of blood T cell repertoires in COVID-19. TCRdb's copy holds only in-frame clones and misses some; the assay was immunoSEQ multiplex PCR. Of about 220,000 clones in the sample, 88% were seen once. Sequenced sample: PBMCs or T cells enriched from blood (not recorded which). The receptors were sampled from a woman aged 45 to 65 with acute COVID-19. The CDR3 runs from the conserved cysteine through the conserved F or W.

cdr3_aa: CASSSGFRRDEQYF; j_call: TRBJ2-7; v_call: TRBV28
cdr3_aa: CAWTRLVTNEQFF; j_call: TRBJ2-1; v_call: TRBV30
cdr3_aa: CASSQDRGVGEKLFF; j_call: TRBJ1-4; v_call: TRBV4-3
cdr3_aa: CATSREGLAYEQYF; j_call: TRBJ2-7; v_call: TRBV15
cdr3_aa: CASSLDTAGHYNEQFF; j_call: TRBJ2-1; v_call: TRBV11-3
cdr3_aa: CASSPRTHYEQYF; j_call: TRBJ2-7; v_call: TRBV18
cdr3_aa: CASSGGTSGSEETQYF; j_call: TRBJ2-5; v_call: TRBV7-8
cdr3_aa: CASKSGSPGQGFTNTEAFF; j_call: TRBJ1-1; v_call: TRBV5-6
cdr3_aa: CASSPAGTPSYEQYF; j_call: TRBJ2-7; v_call: TRBV5-1
cdr3_aa: CASSQGDRGMEGTQYF; j_call: TRBJ2-5; v_call: TRBV4-1
cdr3_aa: CAPEVVVEQYF; j_call: TRBJ2-7; v_call: TRBV10-1
cdr3_aa: CASSLETGGWAEAFF; j_call: TRBJ1-1; v_call: TRBV7-9